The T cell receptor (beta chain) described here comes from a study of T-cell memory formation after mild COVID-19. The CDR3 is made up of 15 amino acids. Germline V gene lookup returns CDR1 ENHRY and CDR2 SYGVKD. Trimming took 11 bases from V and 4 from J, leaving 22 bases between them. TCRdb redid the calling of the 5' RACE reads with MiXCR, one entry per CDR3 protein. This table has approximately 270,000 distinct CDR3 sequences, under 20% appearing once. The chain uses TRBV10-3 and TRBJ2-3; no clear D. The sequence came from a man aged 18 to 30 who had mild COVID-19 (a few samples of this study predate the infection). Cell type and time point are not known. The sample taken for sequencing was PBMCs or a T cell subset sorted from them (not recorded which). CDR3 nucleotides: TGTGCCGCCCTCCCCGGGCAGGTTGGTCCAGATACGCAGTATTTT. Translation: CAALPGQVGPDTQYF.